Listed below are T cell receptor beta chains from one sample, sequenced in a study of human T cells and chemical hapten exposure. In TCRdb, the RACE reads were re-called with MiXCR into one record per CDR3 protein. Of 210,000 or so distinct CDR3 sequences in the sample, 20% to 25% were seen once. The sequences come from whole blood, collected in connection with sensitization to the hapten diphenylcyclopropenone (DPC). The receptors derive from a woman in her thirties or forties with alopecia areata. Some clones in this sample may be carry-over from other donors' samples. Both conserved end residues are trimmed from each CDR3. Rows give clone size only sometimes, using once, few, many, or a class for an expanded clone.

v_call	clone_size	j_call	cdr3_aa
TRBV10-3	few	TRBJ2-2	AISQTGELF
TRBV20-1	-	TRBJ2-1	SALSEDSSYNEQF
TRBV27	few	TRBJ2-3	ASSRGEGDTQY
TRBV6-2/TRBV6-3	-	TRBJ2-1	ASRDPPGNNEQF
TRBV7-2	many	TRBJ2-1	ASRPPGAESYNEQF
TRBV11-2	few	TRBJ2-3	ASSLAQTGGTQY
TRBV20-1	-	TRBJ2-5	SASIGAKVETQY
TRBV20-1	-	TRBJ1-1	SAQTGTLNTEAF
TRBV7-9	-	TRBJ1-3	ASSLEDGNTIY
TRBV27	few	TRBJ2-2	ASSSLGYSGSPHTGELF
TRBV10-3	few	TRBJ2-3	AISGQGTDTQY
TRBV7-8	-	TRBJ2-3	ASSLAKREGPVTDTQY
TRBV7-9	-	TRBJ2-7	ASSLGSGRGPYEQY
TRBV7-3	-	TRBJ2-3	ASSARGSAVDTQY
TRBV6-5	-	TRBJ2-7	ASRVAGRYSYEQY
TRBV29-1	many	TRBJ1-1	SVSSGERGTEAF
TRBV25-1	-	TRBJ2-7	ASSDRDRVDEQY
TRBV7-8	-	TRBJ1-2	ASSLGGTDYGYT
TRBV9	-	TRBJ1-1	ASSAPGLMNTEAF
TRBV2	-	TRBJ1-2	ASTYSGGSGYT
TRBV11-2	-	TRBJ2-5	ASNFGGKETQY
TRBV20-1	-	TRBJ2-1	SARTSGRASYNEQF
TRBV20-1	few	TRBJ2-7	SAFSSFGSRVPYEQY
TRBV29-1	few	TRBJ2-5	SVEGGGQGAWETQY
TRBV27	-	TRBJ2-1	ASREQPAVSYNEQF
TRBV29-1	few	TRBJ2-7	SVEELDRYRGLEQY
TRBV6-5	-	TRBJ2-6	ASSQRPLLRSGANVLT
TRBV29-1	few	TRBJ2-1	SVWRDEQF
TRBV7-9	-	TRBJ1-4	ASSLLAGLNEKLF